This T cell receptor (beta chain) is drawn from a study of shared clonotypes between healthy human individuals. About the research overall: Aged 18 to 49, the donors were a couple of women and a few men.

The CDR3 is 13 residues long. Trimming removed 2 bases at V and 5 bases at J, with 10 bases between. Germline values: CDR1 SGHNT, CDR2 YYREEE (reference sequence). A deep-level run was used for the assay. The assay was immunoSEQ multiplex PCR, and TCRdb's table has in-frame clones only and misses some. Among approximately 1,500,000 clones listed, over 95% were seen once. Input material: naive CD4+ T cells sorted from blood. Subset in this sample: CD45RA+ positively selected. The origin of this receptor is a man aged 30 to 45 in good health. This rearrangement joins TRBV5-4 to TRBJ2-5; D gene ambiguous. CDR3 DNA: TGTGCCAGCAGCTTCCTGGGTGCCGAGACCCAGTACTTC. It encodes CASSFLGAETQYF.